This T cell receptor (beta chain) emerged from a study of PD-1 blockade in classical Hodgkin lymphoma. The study's findings and limits: In CD4+ cells, TCR diversity went up significantly by C4D1, but in CD8+ cells it did not. Newly diagnosed patients were said to have less baseline TCR diversity than healthy donors did.

Germline V gene lookup returns CDR1 SGHDN and CDR2 FVKESK. Trimming cost V 6 bases and J 4 bases; bases outside gene matches: 3. The CDR3 spans 13 residues. Time point indicated: cycle 4 day 1 (C4D1), after six to seven weeks of nivolumab. The patients all showed relapse after autologous stem cell transplantation, while their brentuximab vedotin exposure varied. With magnetic negative selection, CD4+ T cells were purified from PBMCs that had been thawed. This table comes from immunoSEQ multiplex PCR, and its TCRdb copy is limited to in-frame clones, with some not included. Of 25,000 to 35,000 clones in the sample, approximately 86% were seen once. Concerning this clone itself: No antigen is known for it.

The sequence was obtained from a human donor with classical Hodgkin lymphoma. This chain connects TRBV14 to TRBJ2-5, with 9 bases identical to TRBD2. Specimen: CD4+ T cells from blood, collected before the fourth cycle of nivolumab. CDR3 bases: TGTGCCAGCAGTCAACTAGCGGGAGAGACCCAGTACTTC. Translating it yields CASSQLAGETQYF.